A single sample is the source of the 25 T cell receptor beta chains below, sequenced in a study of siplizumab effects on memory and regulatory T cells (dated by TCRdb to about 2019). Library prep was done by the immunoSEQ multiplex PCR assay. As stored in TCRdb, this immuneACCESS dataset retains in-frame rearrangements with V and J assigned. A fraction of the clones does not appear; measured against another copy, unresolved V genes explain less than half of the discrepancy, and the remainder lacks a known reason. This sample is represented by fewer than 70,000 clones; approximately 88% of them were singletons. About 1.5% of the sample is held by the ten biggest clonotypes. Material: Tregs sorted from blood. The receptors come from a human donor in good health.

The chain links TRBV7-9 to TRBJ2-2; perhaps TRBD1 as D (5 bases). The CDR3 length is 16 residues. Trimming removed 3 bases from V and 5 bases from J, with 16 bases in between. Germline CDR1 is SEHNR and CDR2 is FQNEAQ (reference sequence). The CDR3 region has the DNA TGTGCCAGCAGCTTCTCCAGGGCCCGAAGTACCGGGGAGCTGTTTTTT. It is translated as CASSFSRARSTGELFF.

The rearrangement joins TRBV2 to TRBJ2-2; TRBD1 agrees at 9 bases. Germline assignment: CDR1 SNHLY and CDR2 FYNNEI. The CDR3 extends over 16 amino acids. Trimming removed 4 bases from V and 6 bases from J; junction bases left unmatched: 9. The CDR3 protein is CASSGLDRGYSGELFF. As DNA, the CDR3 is TGTGCCAGCAGTGGATTGGACAGGGGATATTCCGGGGAGCTGTTTTTT.

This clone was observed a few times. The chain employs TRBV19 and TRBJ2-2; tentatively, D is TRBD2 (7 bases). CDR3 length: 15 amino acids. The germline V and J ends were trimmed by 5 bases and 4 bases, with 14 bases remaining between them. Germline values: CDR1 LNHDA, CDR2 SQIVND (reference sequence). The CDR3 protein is CASSQTGRGTGELFF. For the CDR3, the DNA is TGTGCCAGTAGTCAAACAGGGAGGGGCACCGGGGAGCTGTTTTTT.

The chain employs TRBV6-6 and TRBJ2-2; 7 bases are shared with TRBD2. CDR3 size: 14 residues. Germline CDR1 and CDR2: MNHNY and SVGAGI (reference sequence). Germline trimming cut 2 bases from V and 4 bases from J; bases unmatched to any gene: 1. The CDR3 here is CASSYREGTGELFF. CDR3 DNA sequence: TGTGCCAGCAGTTACAGGGAGGGCACCGGGGAGCTGTTTTTT.

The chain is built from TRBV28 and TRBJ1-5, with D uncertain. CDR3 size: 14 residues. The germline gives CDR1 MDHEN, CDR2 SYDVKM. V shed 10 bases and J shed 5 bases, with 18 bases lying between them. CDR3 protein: CATAYITWDQPQHF. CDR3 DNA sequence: TGTGCCACCGCCTACATCACCTGGGATCAGCCCCAGCATTTT.

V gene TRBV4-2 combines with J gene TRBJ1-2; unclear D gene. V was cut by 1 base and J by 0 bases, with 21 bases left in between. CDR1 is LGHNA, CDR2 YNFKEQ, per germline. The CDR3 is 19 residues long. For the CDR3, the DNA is TGTGCCAGCAGCCAAGGCCCGGATAGGCTCGGGCGGGCTAACTATGGCTACACCTTC. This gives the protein CASSQGPDRLGRANYGYTF.

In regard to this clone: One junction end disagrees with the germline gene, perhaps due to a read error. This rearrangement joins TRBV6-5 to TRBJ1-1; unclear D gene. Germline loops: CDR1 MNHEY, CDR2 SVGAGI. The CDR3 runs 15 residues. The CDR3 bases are TGTGCCAGCAGTTACCAGCAGGTTGTGAATACTGAAGCTTTCTTT. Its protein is CASSYQQVVNTEAFF.

CDR3 sequence: CASKKGGVHEQYF. The CDR3 coding sequence is TGTGCCAGCAAGAAGGGCGGGGTCCACGAGCAGTACTTC. The chain recombines TRBV28 with TRBJ2-7; possible D gene TRBD2, 6 bases. Germline-derived CDR1 and CDR2 are MDHEN and SYDVKM. Trimming left V 7 bases short and J 5 bases short, with 15 bases between. This CDR3 has 13 amino acids.

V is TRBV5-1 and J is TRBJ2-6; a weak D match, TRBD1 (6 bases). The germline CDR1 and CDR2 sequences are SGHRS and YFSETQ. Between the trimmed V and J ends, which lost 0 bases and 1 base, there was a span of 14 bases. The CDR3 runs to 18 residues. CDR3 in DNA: TGCGCCAGCAGCTTGGAGGGGGAATTTCTTTCTGGGGCCAACGTCCTGACTTTC. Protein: CASSLEGEFLSGANVLTF.

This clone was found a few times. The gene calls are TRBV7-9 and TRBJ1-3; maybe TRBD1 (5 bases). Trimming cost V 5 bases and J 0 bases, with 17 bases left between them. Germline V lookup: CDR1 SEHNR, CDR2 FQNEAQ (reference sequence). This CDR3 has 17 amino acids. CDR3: CASSPRQTSFSGNTIYF. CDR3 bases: TGTGCCAGCAGCCCCCGACAGACCTCCTTCTCTGGAAACACCATATATTTT.

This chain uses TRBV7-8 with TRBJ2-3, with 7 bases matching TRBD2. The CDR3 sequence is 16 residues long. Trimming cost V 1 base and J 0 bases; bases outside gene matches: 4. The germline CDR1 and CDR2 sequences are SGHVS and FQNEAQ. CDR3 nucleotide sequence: TGTGCCAGCAGCTTAGTGCAGGGAGGGAGCACAGATACGCAGTATTTT. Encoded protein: CASSLVQGGSTDTQYF.

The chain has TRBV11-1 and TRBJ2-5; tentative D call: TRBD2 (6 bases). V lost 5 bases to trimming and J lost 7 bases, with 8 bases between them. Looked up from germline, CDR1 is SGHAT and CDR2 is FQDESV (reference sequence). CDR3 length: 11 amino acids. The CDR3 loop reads CASSPGGTQYF. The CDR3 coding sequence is TGTGCCAGCAGCCCCGGGGGGACCCAGTACTTC. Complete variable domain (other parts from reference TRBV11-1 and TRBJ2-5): EAEVAQSPRYKITEKSQAVAFWCDPISGHATLYWYRQILGQGPELLVQFQDESVVDDSQLPKDRFSAERLKGVDSTLKIQPAELGDSAMYLCASSPGGTQYFGPGTRLLVL.

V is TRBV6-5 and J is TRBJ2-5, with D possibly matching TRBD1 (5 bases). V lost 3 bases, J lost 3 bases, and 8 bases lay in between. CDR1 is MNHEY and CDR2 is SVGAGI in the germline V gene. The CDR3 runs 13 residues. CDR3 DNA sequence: TGTGCCAGCAGTTATTTCAGGGAAGAGACCCAGTACTTC. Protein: CASSYFREETQYF.

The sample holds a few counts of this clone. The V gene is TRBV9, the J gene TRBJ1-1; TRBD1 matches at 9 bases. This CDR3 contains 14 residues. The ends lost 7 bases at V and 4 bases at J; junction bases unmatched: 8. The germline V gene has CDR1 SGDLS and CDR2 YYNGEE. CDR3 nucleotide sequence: TGTGCCAGCGCCCGAACAGGGGGCGGCACTGAAGCTTTCTTT. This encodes CASARTGGGTEAFF.

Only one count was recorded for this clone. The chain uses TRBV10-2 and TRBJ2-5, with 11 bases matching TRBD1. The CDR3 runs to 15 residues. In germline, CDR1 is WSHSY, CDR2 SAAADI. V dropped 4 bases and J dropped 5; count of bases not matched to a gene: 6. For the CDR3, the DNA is TGCGCCAGCAGTGCCGGGACAGGGGGGGTGGAGACCCAGTACTTC. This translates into CASSAGTGGVETQYF.

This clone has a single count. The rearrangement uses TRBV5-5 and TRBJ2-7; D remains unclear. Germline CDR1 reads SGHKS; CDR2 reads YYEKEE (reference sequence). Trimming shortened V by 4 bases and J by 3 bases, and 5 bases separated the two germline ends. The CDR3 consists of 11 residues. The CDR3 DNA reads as TGTGCCAGCAGCCGTAACTACGAGCAGTACTTC. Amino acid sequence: CASSRNYEQYF.

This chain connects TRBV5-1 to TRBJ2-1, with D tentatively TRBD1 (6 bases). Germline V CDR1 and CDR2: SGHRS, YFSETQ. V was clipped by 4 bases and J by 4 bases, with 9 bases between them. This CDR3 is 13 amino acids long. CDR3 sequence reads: CASSLGTYNEQFF. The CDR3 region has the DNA TGCGCCAGCAGCCTGGGGACATACAATGAGCAGTTCTTC.

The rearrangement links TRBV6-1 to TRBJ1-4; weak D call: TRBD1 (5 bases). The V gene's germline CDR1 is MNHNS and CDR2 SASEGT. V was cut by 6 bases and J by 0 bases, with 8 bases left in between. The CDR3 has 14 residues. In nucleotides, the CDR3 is TGTGCCAGCAGGAAAGGGGCAACTAATGAAAAACTGTTTTTT. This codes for CASRKGATNEKLFF.

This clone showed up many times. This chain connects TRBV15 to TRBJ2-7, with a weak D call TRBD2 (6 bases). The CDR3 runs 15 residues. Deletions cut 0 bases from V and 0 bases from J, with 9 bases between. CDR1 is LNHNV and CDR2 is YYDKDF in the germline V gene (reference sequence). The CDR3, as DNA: TGTGCCACCAGCAGAGAACGGGGGAGCTCCTACGAGCAGTACTTC. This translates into CATSRERGSSYEQYF.

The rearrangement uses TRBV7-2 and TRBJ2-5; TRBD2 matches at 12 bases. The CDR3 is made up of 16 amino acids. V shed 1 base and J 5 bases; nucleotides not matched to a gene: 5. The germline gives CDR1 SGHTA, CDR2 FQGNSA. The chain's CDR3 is CASSLGLAGGRETQYF. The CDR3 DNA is TGTGCCAGCAGCTTAGGGCTAGCGGGAGGGAGGGAGACCCAGTACTTC.

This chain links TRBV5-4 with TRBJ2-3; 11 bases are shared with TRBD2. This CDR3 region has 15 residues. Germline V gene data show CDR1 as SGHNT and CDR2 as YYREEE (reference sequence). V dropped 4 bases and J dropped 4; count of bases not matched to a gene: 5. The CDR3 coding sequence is TGTGCCAGCAGCGGGCTAGCGGGAGGCGCAGATACGCAGTATTTT. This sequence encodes CASSGLAGGADTQYF.

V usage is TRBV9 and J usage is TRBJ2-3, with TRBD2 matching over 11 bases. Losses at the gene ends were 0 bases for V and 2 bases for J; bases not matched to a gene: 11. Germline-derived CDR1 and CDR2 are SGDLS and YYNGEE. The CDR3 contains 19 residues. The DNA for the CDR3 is TGTGCCAGCAGCGTAGAGATAGCGGGAGGGCGAGGAGCCACAGATACGCAGTATTTT. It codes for CASSVEIAGGRGATDTQYF.

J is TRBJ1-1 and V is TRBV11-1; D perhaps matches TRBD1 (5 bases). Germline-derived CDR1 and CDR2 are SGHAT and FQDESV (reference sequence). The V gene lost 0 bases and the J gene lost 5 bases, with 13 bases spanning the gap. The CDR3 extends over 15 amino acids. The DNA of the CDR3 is TGTGCCAGCAGCTTAGCGCTTGGGCAGGGAACTGAAGCTTTCTTT. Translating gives CASSLALGQGTEAFF.

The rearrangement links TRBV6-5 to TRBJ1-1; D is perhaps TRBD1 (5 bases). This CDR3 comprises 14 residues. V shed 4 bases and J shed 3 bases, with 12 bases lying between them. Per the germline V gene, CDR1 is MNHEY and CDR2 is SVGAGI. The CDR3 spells CASSSPGRDTEAFF. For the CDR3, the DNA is TGTGCCAGCAGTTCCCCAGGCAGGGACACTGAAGCTTTCTTT.

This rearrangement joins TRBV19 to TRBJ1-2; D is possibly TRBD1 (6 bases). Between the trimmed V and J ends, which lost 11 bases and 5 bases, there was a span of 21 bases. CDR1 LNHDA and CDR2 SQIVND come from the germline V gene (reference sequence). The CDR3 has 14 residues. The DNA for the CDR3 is TGTGCCTCTTACCTCGGACAGCGCCCTTATGGCTACACCTTC. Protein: CASYLGQRPYGYTF.